The 8 T cell receptor beta chains below all came from one sample that was sequenced in a study of technical replicates of blood from a few donors. Sequencing used immunoSEQ multiplex PCR; TCRdb keeps in-frame clones, though not all of them. In the table there are around 90,000 clones, roughly 93% of which are singletons. The sample was T cells isolated from PBMCs. These receptors all come from a human donor in good health.

J is TRBJ2-7 and V is TRBV7-6, with TRBD2 matching over 7 bases. After removal of 1 base from V and 3 bases from J, the junction contained 27 bases not matched to a gene. Germline CDR1 is SGHVS and CDR2 is FNYEAQ. The CDR3 is 22 amino acids. Written as DNA, the CDR3 is TGTGCCAGCAGCTTAGGTGGGAGGGCCCGGTTGGTGGGCCCCCTTTCCTACTACGAGCAGTACTTC. This translates into CASSLGGRARLVGPLSYYEQYF.

The chain uses TRBV6-4 and TRBJ2-1; TRBD1 agrees at 7 bases. V was clipped by 4 bases and J by 6 bases; unmatched bases: 6. Germline CDR1 is MRHNA and CDR2 is SNTAGT. This CDR3 comprises 14 residues. CDR3 sequence reads: CASSGRAGGNEQFF. The DNA for the CDR3 is TGTGCCAGCAGTGGTAGGGCAGGGGGCAATGAGCAGTTCTTC.

In nucleotides, the CDR3 is TGTGCCAGCAGTACAGGGACGTACGTCGAGCAGTACTTC. Translating gives CASSTGTYVEQYF. The chain employs TRBV13 and TRBJ2-7; TRBD1 might be the D (6 bases). The ends were cut back, 6 bases at V and 6 bases at J, with 15 bases in the middle. The CDR3 is made up of 13 amino acids. Germline CDR1 PRHDT, CDR2 FYEKMQ (reference sequence).

The chain is built from TRBV4-2 and TRBJ2-7, with D uncertain. The germline V gene has CDR1 LGHNA and CDR2 YNFKEQ. There are 17 residues in the CDR3. The germline V and J ends were trimmed by 1 base and 0 bases, with 16 bases remaining between them. CDR3 protein: CASSQGPTGSTSYEQYF. The CDR3 nucleotides read TGTGCCAGCAGCCAAGGCCCGACCGGGTCCACCTCCTACGAGCAGTACTTC.

The DNA for the CDR3 is TGCGCCAGCAGCTTGGGCGGGACCAATGAGCAGTTCTTC. Protein sequence: CASSLGGTNEQFF. The chain has TRBV5-1 and TRBJ2-1, with TRBD2 as a possible D gene (6 bases). Germline-derived CDR1 and CDR2 are SGHRS and YFSETQ. Trimming removed 0 bases from V and 6 bases from J, with 7 bases in between. The CDR3 is 13 amino acids. The full variable domain, rest sourced from reference TRBV5-1 and TRBJ2-1, is KAGVTQTPRYLIKTRGQQVTLSCSPISGHRSVSWYQQTPGQGLQFLFEYFSETQRNKGNFPGRFSGRQFSNSRSEMNVSTLELGDSALYLCASSLGGTNEQFFGPGTRLTVL.

This clone was seen only a few times. The gene calls are TRBV11-2 and TRBJ1-6; the D gene is possibly TRBD1 (5 bases). This CDR3 spans 13 amino acids. The V gene lost 2 bases and the J gene lost 9 bases, with 8 bases spanning the gap. CDR1 and CDR2 from the germline V gene are SGHAT and FQNNGV. The CDR3 is CASSLIRVSPLHF. CDR3 coding DNA: TGTGCCAGCAGCTTAATCAGGGTTTCACCCCTCCACTTT.

V and J are TRBV7-8 and TRBJ2-5; the match to TRBD1 covers 7 bases. The CDR3 is 12 amino acids. In germline, CDR1 is SGHVS, CDR2 FQNEAQ. J was trimmed by 5 bases and V by 6 bases; bases with no gene match: 3. In nucleotides, the CDR3 is TGTGCCAGCAGGGAACAGGGGGAGACCCAGTACTTC. Translating it yields CASREQGETQYF.

This clone was recorded once. The chain is built from TRBV9 and TRBJ2-1; perhaps TRBD2 as D (5 bases). V lost 0 bases to trimming and J lost 0 bases, with 7 bases between them. The CDR3 runs 15 residues. Per germline, CDR1 SGDLS and CDR2 YYNGEE. Here the CDR3 DNA reads TGTGCCAGCAGCGTAGATCTAGCCTCCTACAATGAGCAGTTCTTC. Its protein product is CASSVDLASYNEQFF. Using reference TRBV9 and TRBJ2-1 for the parts outside the CDR3, the full variable domain is DSGVTQTPKHLITATGQRVTLRCSPRSGDLSVYWYQQSLDQGLQFLIQYYNGEERAKGNILERFSAQQFPDLHSELNLSSLELGDSALYFCASSVDLASYNEQFFGPGTRLTVL.